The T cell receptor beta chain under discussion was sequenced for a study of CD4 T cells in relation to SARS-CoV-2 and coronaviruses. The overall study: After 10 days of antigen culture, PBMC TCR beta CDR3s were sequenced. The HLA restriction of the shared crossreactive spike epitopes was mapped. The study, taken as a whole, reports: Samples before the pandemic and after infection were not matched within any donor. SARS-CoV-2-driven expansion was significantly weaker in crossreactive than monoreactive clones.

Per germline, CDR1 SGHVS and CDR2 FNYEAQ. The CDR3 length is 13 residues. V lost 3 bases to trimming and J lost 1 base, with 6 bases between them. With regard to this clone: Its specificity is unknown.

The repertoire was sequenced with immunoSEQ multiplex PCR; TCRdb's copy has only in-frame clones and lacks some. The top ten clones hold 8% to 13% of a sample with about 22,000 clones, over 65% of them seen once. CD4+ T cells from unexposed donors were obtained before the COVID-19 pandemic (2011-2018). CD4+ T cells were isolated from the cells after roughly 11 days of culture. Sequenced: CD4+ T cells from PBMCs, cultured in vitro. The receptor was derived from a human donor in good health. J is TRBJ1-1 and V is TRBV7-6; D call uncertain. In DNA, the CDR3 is TGTGCCAGCAGCTTCGGGCCGAACACTGAAGCTTTCTTT. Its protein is CASSFGPNTEAFF.